Shown below are 27 T cell receptor beta chains from a single sample sequenced in a study of T cells in Graves' hyperthyroidism and ophthalmopathy. TCR beta CDR3 sequences were amplified from RNA transcripts. First-round RT-PCR with HTBI primers amplified the TCR CDR3 region. TCRdb passed the multiplex PCR reads through MiXCR, listing each CDR3 protein once. The data show approximately 870,000 distinct CDR3 sequences, around 39% seen once. The sequenced material came from blood. Receptors were obtained from a man aged 18 to 29 with Graves' hyperthyroidism.

This clonotype appeared a few times. V and J are TRBV5-4 and TRBJ2-2; D could derive from TRBD1 or TRBD2 (5 bases each). The length of the CDR3 is 13 residues. Germline assignment: CDR1 SGHNT and CDR2 YYREEE (reference sequence). Trimming pared 6 bases from V and 9 bases from J, leaving 15 bases between. The CDR3 loop reads CASTSQGARELFF. In nucleotides, the CDR3 is TGTGCCAGCACCTCCCAGGGAGCCAGGGAGCTGTTTTTT. Variable domain in full (rest from reference TRBV5-4 and TRBJ2-2): ETGVTQSPTHLIKTRGQQVTLRCSSQSGHNTVSWYQQALGQGPQFIFQYYREEENGRGNFPPRFSGLQFPNYSSELNVNALELDDSALYLCASTSQGARELFFGEGSRLTVL.

DNA of the CDR3: TGTGCCAGCAGCTTCCTTTCAGATCCCCGTGGCGGGGAGCTGTTTTTT. As protein: CASSFLSDPRGGELFF. The chain has TRBV7-3 and TRBJ2-2; no definite D call. The V gene's germline CDR1 is SGHTA and CDR2 FQGTGA. V lost 3 bases to trimming and J lost 7 bases, with 18 bases between them. The CDR3 is made up of 16 amino acids.

This clonotype was counted ten times or more. This rearrangement joins TRBV25-1 to TRBJ2-7; D gene uncertain. Germline lookup yields CDR1 MGHDK and CDR2 SYGVNS. V was cut by 3 bases and J by 2 bases, with 11 bases left in between. CDR3 length: 14 residues. In nucleotides, the CDR3 is TGTGCCAGCAGTGATGGGTACTTGCCCTACGAGCAGTACTTC. It translates to CASSDGYLPYEQYF.

Turning to this clonotype: A much larger clone lies one base from this, so it may be a read error. The V call is TRBV7-9, the J call TRBJ1-1; TRBD1 is a possible D gene (5 bases). V lost 6 bases and J lost 1, with 12 bases in between. Looked up from germline, CDR1 is SEHNR and CDR2 is FQNEAQ (reference sequence). This CDR3 comprises 14 residues. The CDR3 sequence: CASRGWTPNTEAFF. The CDR3 DNA sequence: TGTGCCAGCAGGGGGTGGACACCGAACACTGAAGCTTTCTTT.

This clonotype was found many times. The V and J genes are TRBV15 and TRBJ1-6; tentatively, D is TRBD1 (5 bases). The V gene lost 0 bases and the J gene lost 8 bases, with 8 bases spanning the gap. Germline V gives CDR1 LNHNV, CDR2 YYDKDF (reference sequence). CDR3 length: 14 residues. DNA of the CDR3: TGTGCCACCAGCAGAGAGAGGGGCCATTCACCCCTCCACTTT. Amino acid sequence: CATSRERGHSPLHF. The complete variable domain, with remaining parts taken from reference TRBV15 and TRBJ1-6, reads DAMVIQNPRYQVTQFGKPVTLSCSQTLNHNVMYWYQQKSSQAPKLLFHYYDKDFNNEADTPDNFQSRRPNTSFCFLDIRSPGLGDTAMYLCATSRERGHSPLHFGNGTRLTVT.

The chain is built from TRBV5-1 and TRBJ1-6; 8 nucleotides agree with TRBD1. There are 17 residues in the CDR3. V lost 5 bases and J lost 7; bases outside the gene matches: 14. Germline CDR1 reads SGHRS; CDR2 reads YFSETQ. The CDR3 loop reads CASSSQDRALGNSPLHF. In DNA form, the CDR3 reads TGCGCCAGCAGTTCGCAGGACAGGGCTCTAGGGAATTCACCCCTCCACTTT.

V and J are TRBV7-9 and TRBJ2-7; 8 bases align to TRBD2. The V gene's germline CDR1 is SEHNR and CDR2 FQNEAQ (reference sequence). V gave up 5 bases and J gave up 5 bases; unmatched junction bases: 5. The CDR3 has 13 residues. CDR3 sequence (DNA): TGTGCCAGCAGCACGGGGGGGGGGAACGAGCAGTACTTC. This codes for CASSTGGGNEQYF.

The CDR3 sequence: CASSVGLAGAPETQYF. As DNA, the CDR3 is TGTGCCAGCAGCGTAGGTCTAGCGGGAGCCCCAGAGACCCAGTACTTC. V and J are TRBV9 and TRBJ2-5; 10 nucleotides match TRBD2. The CDR3 is 16 amino acids. The junction had 6 bases not matched to a gene; V was cut back by 0 bases and J by 4 bases. The germline CDR1 and CDR2 sequences are SGDLS and YYNGEE.

This clonotype occurred a few times. The gene calls are TRBV11-2 and TRBJ2-5, with D tentatively TRBD2 (6 bases). The CDR3 loop spans 15 amino acids. V was trimmed by 1 base and J by 0 bases, leaving 9 bases between them. CDR1 is SGHAT and CDR2 is FQNNGV in the germline V gene. The CDR3 DNA reads as TGTGCCAGCAGCTTAGTCGCGGGGAACCAAGAGACCCAGTACTTC. Translated, it gives CASSLVAGNQETQYF.

The chain carries TRBV10-3 and TRBJ1-6, with a tentative D call TRBD1 (6 bases). V shed 7 bases and J shed 6 bases, with 10 bases lying between them. The V gene's germline CDR1 is ENHRY and CDR2 SYGVKD. The CDR3 covers 13 residues. Written as DNA, the CDR3 is TGTGCCATCAAGGGGACACCTAATTCACCCCTCCACTTT. Its translation is CAIKGTPNSPLHF.

The chain uses TRBV30 and TRBJ1-1; D gene uncertain. The CDR3 is 11 residues long. Trimming pared 0 bases from V and 5 bases from J, leaving 4 bases between. Germline V gives CDR1 GTSNPN, CDR2 SVGIG (reference sequence). CDR3 amino acids: CAWSVQTEAFF. The DNA of the CDR3 is TGTGCCTGGAGTGTACAAACTGAAGCTTTCTTT.

The chain uses TRBV29-1 and TRBJ2-7; D possibly uses TRBD1 or TRBD2 (5 bases each). Germline V lookup: CDR1 SQVTM, CDR2 ANQGSEA. This CDR3 comprises 12 residues. DNA for the CDR3: TGCAGTTTCCGAGGGGCGGGTTACGAGCAGTACTTC. As protein: CSFRGAGYEQYF.

On this clonotype: It is unclear where the CDR3 begins or ends on the DNA, so no DNA is shown, and the CDR3 is as TCRdb lists it. The rearrangement uses TRBV7-9 and TRBJ1-2; the D call TRBD1 from the table was never checked on the DNA. CDR1 and CDR2 (germline): SEHNR, FQNEAQ (reference sequence). With termini counted, the CDR3 has 17 amino acids. The CDR3 protein is CASSSGFLTEAFFGYTF.

A note on this clonotype: Germline and junction disagree at one end, which may indicate a read error. This chain connects TRBV5-5 to TRBJ2-7; D possibly corresponds to TRBD2 (6 bases). This CDR3 region has 15 residues. Germline lookup yields CDR1 SGHKS and CDR2 YYEKEE (reference sequence). The CDR3 here is CASSPQGTGDYEQYF. CDR3 coding DNA: TGCGCCAGCAGCCCTCAAGGGACGGGGGATTACGAGCAGTACTTC. The full variable domain, its missing parts supplied by reference TRBV5-5 and TRBJ2-7, is DAGVTQSPTHLIKTRGQQVTLRCSPISGHKSVSWYQQVLGQGPQFIFQYYEKEERGRGNFPDRFSARQFPNYSSELNVNALLLGDSALYLCASSPQGTGDYEQYFGPGTRLTVT.

This clonotype has a count of ten or more. The chain links TRBV2 to TRBJ2-7; 9 bases align to TRBD1. The CDR3 consists of 14 residues. Germline V gene sequence: CDR1 SNHLY, CDR2 FYNNEI. With 4 bases clipped from V and 3 bases from J, the junction kept 4 bases outside the gene matches. The CDR3: CASSGRDRVYEQYF. CDR3 coding DNA: TGTGCCAGCAGTGGCCGGGACAGGGTCTACGAGCAGTACTTC.

This clonotype has ten or more counts. V is TRBV5-1 and J is TRBJ1-6; D not resolved. CDR3 length: 13 amino acids. CDR1 is SGHRS and CDR2 is YFSETQ in the germline V gene. The V gene lost 0 bases and the J gene lost 9 bases, with 7 bases spanning the gap. The CDR3: CASSLGASSPLHF. The CDR3 DNA is TGCGCCAGCAGCTTGGGGGCCAGTTCACCCCTCCACTTT.

V gene TRBV6-7 combines with J gene TRBJ2-7; D unresolved. TRBV6-7 is recorded as an ORF, its role being uncertain. Trimming removed 2 bases from V and 1 base from J, with 12 bases in between. The CDR3 consists of 15 residues. The CDR3 sequence is CASSYSAGESYEQYF. CDR3 nucleotide sequence: TGTGCCAGCAGTTACAGCGCCGGTGAATCCTACGAGCAGTACTTC.

As concerns this clonotype: The junction departs from germline at one end; a sequencing error may be responsible. This chain uses TRBV7-9 with TRBJ2-2, with D possibly TRBD2 on 5 matching bases. CDR1 is SEHNR, CDR2 FQNEAQ, per germline (reference sequence). The CDR3 sequence is 15 residues long. The CDR3 sequence: CASSLVGTYTGEPFF. The CDR3 DNA reads TGTGCCAGCAGCTTAGTCGGCACGTATACCGGGGAGCCGTTTTTT. Using reference TRBV7-9 and TRBJ2-2 for the parts outside the CDR3, the full variable domain is DTGVSQNPRHKITKRGQNVTFRCDPISEHNRLYWYRQTLGQGPEFLTYFQNEAQLEKSRLLSDRFSAERPKGSFSTLEIQRTEQGDSAMYLCASSLVGTYTGEPFFGEGSRLTVL.

This chain connects TRBV9 to TRBJ1-1; D not certain. V lost 6 bases to trimming and J lost 2 bases, with 17 bases between them. CDR3 length: 15 residues. The germline V gene encodes CDR1 SGDLS and CDR2 YYNGEE. This chain's CDR3 is CASKSSYEGNTEAFF. CDR3 DNA sequence: TGTGCCAGCAAATCGTCTTACGAAGGCAACACTGAAGCTTTCTTT.

This clonotype was seen just once. The chain links TRBV7-9 to TRBJ2-7; 10 bases agree with TRBD2. CDR1 is SEHNR, CDR2 FQNEAQ, per germline (reference sequence). The CDR3 is 15 residues long. The trim removed 2 bases at V and 6 bases at J, leaving 7 bases unmatched. Here the CDR3 reads CASSLSGGAEGEQYF. As DNA, the CDR3 is TGTGCCAGCAGCTTAAGCGGGGGGGCCGAGGGCGAGCAGTACTTC. The full variable domain, with the rest looked up from reference TRBV7-9 and TRBJ2-7, is DTGVSQNPRHKITKRGQNVTFRCDPISEHNRLYWYRQTLGQGPEFLTYFQNEAQLEKSRLLSDRFSAERPKGSFSTLEIQRTEQGDSAMYLCASSLSGGAEGEQYFGPGTRLTVT.

The CDR3 region is CASSPLYNTEAFF. Here the CDR3 DNA reads TGTGCCAGCAGCCCCCTGTACAACACTGAAGCTTTCTTT. This rearrangement joins TRBV7-9 to TRBJ1-1; D is uncertain. V was shortened by 5 bases and J by 2 bases, with 9 bases between the two germline ends. The CDR3 consists of 13 residues. CDR1 is SEHNR and CDR2 is FQNEAQ in the germline V gene (reference sequence).

This clonotype came up many times. The CDR3 loop is CASSPDSLSPLHF. The CDR3 DNA is TGTGCCAGCAGCCCGGACTCCCTTTCACCCCTCCACTTT. This chain uses TRBV7-9 with TRBJ1-6; no clear D. Germline V CDR1 and CDR2: SEHNR, FQNEAQ (reference sequence). The CDR3 extends over 13 amino acids. V lost 5 bases and J lost 9, with 11 bases in between.

This clonotype was seen a few times. The chain is built from TRBV15 and TRBJ2-2; D unresolved. The CDR3 is made up of 13 amino acids. Germline V lookup: CDR1 LNHNV, CDR2 YYDKDF (reference sequence). The V end was cut by 3 bases, the J end by 4 bases, with 6 bases between. Here the CDR3 reads CATSSIGTGELFF. In DNA form, the CDR3 reads TGTGCCACCAGCAGTATAGGCACCGGGGAGCTGTTTTTT.

V usage is TRBV5-6 and J usage is TRBJ1-1; D might be TRBD1 (5 bases). This CDR3 is 15 amino acids long. Looked up from germline, CDR1 is SGHDT and CDR2 is YYEEEE. Trimming removed 0 bases at V and 1 base at J, with 10 bases between. CDR3 bases: TGTGCCAGCAGCTTGGTCGACAGAAGGAACACTGAAGCTTTCTTT. It specifies CASSLVDRRNTEAFF.

The chain recombines TRBV7-6 with TRBJ2-2; TRBD2 matches at 8 bases. The CDR3 extends over 15 amino acids. Germline values: CDR1 SGHVS, CDR2 FNYEAQ. Trimming cost V 2 bases and J 7 bases; bases outside gene matches: 6. The CDR3 DNA reads as TGTGCCAGCAGCTTAAGTCAGCGGGGGCTCGGGGAGCTGTTTTTT. It translates to CASSLSQRGLGELFF.

The chain is built from TRBV7-2 and TRBJ1-2; D is unresolved. The CDR3 extends over 15 amino acids. V was cut by 2 bases and J by 7 bases, with 17 bases left in between. Germline values: CDR1 SGHTA, CDR2 FQGNSA. The CDR3 nucleotides are TGTGCCAGCAGCTTATATGGTCGGCAGGCGTCTGGCTACACCTTC. The encoded protein is CASSLYGRQASGYTF. Based on the CDR3 plus reference TRBV7-2 and TRBJ1-2, the full variable domain is GAGVSQSPSNKVTEKGKDVELRCDPISGHTALYWYRQSLGQGLEFLIYFQGNSAPDKSGLPSDRFSAERTGGSVSTLTIQRTQQEDSAVYLCASSLYGRQASGYTFGSGTRLTVV.

Points on this clonotype: The junction and the germline gene differ at one end; a read error may be behind it. The J gene is TRBJ1-2, the V gene TRBV10-3, with no clear D. Germline V gives CDR1 ENHRY, CDR2 SYGVKD. The CDR3 has 14 amino acids. CDR3 region: CASSEPPDVYGYTF. CDR3 sequence (DNA): TGTGCCAGCAGTGAACCCCCGGACGTCTATGGCTACACCTTC.